This T cell receptor (beta chain) was captured in a study of cytomegalovirus exposure and HLA in healthy donors. The primer mix had 60 Vbeta and 13 Jbeta primers. Assay used: immunoSEQ multiplex PCR; TCRdb lists only in-frame clones, some missing. The profile shows under 140,000 clones, more than 65% of them singletons. As regards this clone: This CDR3 is also generated by other DNA sequences in the sample.

CDR3 length: 14 residues. V gave up 0 bases and J gave up 1 base, with 5 bases separating them. Per the germline V gene, CDR1 is SGHTA and CDR2 is FQGNSA. The gene calls are TRBV7-2 and TRBJ2-3, with D perhaps matching TRBD2 (5 bases). This clonotype was obtained from a man in his thirties or forties in good health and CMV-seropositive. Sequencing was done on a sample of PBMCs. DNA of the CDR3: TGTGCCAGCAGCTTAGCCGGGGGCACAGATACGCAGTATTTT. It translates to CASSLAGGTDTQYF.